The clone carrying this T cell receptor beta chain occurred a few times. What it binds is not known. The data are from a study of OX40 agonist ivuxolimab in advanced cancers. Study summary: Therapy given before enrollment (anti-PD-1, anti-PD-L1 or anti-CTLA-4) was allowed, and roughly 42% had some. General study findings and limits: Fewer expanded clones were found on average in CD4+ than in CD8+ T cells. Partial responders at 0.1-3.0 mg/kg showed near-lowest clonal expansion.

Assay used: immunoSEQ multiplex PCR; TCRdb lists only in-frame clones, some missing. The sample lists around 30,000 clones; around 90% were seen once. The length of the CDR3 is 12 residues. Per germline, CDR1 SEHNR and CDR2 FQNEAQ (reference sequence). V lost 6 bases to trimming and J lost 13 bases, with 18 bases between them. This rearrangement joins TRBV7-9 to TRBJ2-5; the D is unclear. The specimen comprised CD4+ or CD8+ T cells sorted from blood, sampled in a trial of the OX40 agonist ivuxolimab. The clonotype was recovered from an adult with an advanced solid tumor such as melanoma, head and neck, liver or kidney cancer. CDR3 bases: TGTGCCAGCAGTCCTGACACCCCTGTACGGTACTTC. Translating it yields CASSPDTPVRYF. Supplemented by reference TRBV7-9 and TRBJ2-5, the full variable domain reads DTGVSQNPRHKITKRGQNVTFRCDPISEHNRLYWYRQTLGQGPEFLTYFQNEAQLEKSRLLSDRFSAERPKGSFSTLEIQRTEQGDSAMYLCASSPDTPVRYFGPGTRLLVL.